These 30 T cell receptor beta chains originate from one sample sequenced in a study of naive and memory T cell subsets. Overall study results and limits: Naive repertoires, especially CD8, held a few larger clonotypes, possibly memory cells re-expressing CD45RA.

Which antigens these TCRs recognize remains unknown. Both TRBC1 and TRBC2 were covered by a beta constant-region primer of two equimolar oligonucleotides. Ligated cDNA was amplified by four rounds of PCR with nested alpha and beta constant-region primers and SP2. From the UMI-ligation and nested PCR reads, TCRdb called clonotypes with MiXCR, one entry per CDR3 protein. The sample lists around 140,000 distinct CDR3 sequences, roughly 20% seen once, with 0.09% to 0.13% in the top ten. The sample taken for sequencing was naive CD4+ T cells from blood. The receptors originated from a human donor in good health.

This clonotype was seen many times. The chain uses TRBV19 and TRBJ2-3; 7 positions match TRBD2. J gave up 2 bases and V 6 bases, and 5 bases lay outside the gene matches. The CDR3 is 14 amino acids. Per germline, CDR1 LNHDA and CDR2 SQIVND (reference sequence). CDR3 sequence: CASRSGANTDTQYF. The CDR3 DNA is TGTGCCAGTAGAAGCGGGGCAAACACAGATACGCAGTATTTT.

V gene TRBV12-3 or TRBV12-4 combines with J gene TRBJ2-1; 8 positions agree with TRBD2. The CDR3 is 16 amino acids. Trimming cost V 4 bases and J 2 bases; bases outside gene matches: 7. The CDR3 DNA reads TGTGCCAGCAGTTCCGGGAGGGACCCCCCCTACAATGAGCAGTTCTTC. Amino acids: CASSSGRDPPYNEQFF.

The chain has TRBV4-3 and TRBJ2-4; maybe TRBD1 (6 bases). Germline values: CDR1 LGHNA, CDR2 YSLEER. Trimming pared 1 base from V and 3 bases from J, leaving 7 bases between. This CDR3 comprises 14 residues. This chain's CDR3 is CASSQAGDKNIQYF. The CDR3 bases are TGCGCCAGCAGCCAAGCAGGGGACAAAAACATTCAGTACTTC.

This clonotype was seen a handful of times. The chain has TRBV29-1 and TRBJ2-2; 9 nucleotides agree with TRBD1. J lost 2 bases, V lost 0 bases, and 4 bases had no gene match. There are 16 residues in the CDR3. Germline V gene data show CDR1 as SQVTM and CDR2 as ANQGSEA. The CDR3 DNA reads TGCAGCGTTGAAGACCCGGGACAGGGTAACACCGGGGAGCTGTTTTTT. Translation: CSVEDPGQGNTGELFF.

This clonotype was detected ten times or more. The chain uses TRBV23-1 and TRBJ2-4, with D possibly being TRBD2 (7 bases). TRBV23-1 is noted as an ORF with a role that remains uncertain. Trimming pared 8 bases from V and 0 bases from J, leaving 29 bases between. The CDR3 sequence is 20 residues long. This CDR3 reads CASPPVESAGTLIAKNIQYF. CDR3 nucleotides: TGCGCCAGCCCCCCGGTGGAGTCAGCGGGGACACTAATAGCCAAAAACATTCAGTACTTC.

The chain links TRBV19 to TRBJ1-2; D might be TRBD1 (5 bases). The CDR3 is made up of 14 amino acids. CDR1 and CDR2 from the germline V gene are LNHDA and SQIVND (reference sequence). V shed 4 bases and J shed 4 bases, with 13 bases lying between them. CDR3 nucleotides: TGTGCCAGTAGTAGGCGCGGGACGGGCTATGGCTACACCTTC. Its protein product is CASSRRGTGYGYTF.

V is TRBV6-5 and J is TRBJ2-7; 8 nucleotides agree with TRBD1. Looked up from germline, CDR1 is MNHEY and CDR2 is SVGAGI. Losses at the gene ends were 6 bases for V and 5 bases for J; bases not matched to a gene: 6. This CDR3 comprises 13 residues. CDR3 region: CASRRQGSHEQYF. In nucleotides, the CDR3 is TGTGCCAGCAGGAGACAGGGGTCCCACGAGCAGTACTTC.

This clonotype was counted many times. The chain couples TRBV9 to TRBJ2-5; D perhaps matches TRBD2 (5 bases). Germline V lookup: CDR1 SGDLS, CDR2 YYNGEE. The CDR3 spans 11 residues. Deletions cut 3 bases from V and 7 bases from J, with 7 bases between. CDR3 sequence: CASSAGGTQYF. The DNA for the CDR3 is TGTGCCAGCAGCGCCGGAGGGACCCAGTACTTC.

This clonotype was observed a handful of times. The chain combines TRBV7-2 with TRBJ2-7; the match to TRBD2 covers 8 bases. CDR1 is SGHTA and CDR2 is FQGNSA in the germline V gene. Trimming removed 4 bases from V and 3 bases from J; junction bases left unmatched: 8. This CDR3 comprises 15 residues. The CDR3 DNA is TGTGCCAGCAGCTCTGGACCGGGAGGGATCTACGAGCAGTACTTC. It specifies CASSSGPGGIYEQYF.

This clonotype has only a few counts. CDR3 sequence: CASSSQRASYNEQFF. For the CDR3, the DNA is TGTGCCAGCAGCTCCCAGCGGGCCTCCTACAATGAGCAGTTCTTC. The chain links TRBV7-9 to TRBJ2-1; a possible D gene is TRBD2 (6 bases). V was clipped by 4 bases and J by 0 bases, with 10 bases between them. Germline CDR1 reads SEHNR; CDR2 reads FQNEAQ (reference sequence). The CDR3 is 15 residues long.

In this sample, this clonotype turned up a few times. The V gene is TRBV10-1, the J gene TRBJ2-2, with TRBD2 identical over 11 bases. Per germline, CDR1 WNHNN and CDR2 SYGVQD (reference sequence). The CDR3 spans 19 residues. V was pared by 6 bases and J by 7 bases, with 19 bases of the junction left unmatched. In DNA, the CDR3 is TGCGCCAGCAGGCCGGCGGGGGTAGCGGGAGGGCCTACTGGCGGGGAGCTGTTTTTT. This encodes CASRPAGVAGGPTGGELFF.

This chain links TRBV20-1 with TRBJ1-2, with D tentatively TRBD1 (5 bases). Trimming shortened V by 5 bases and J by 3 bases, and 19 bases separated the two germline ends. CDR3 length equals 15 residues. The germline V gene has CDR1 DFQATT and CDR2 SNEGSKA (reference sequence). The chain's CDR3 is CSAVFGGAADYGYTF. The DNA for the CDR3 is TGCAGTGCTGTTTTTGGTGGGGCAGCTGACTATGGCTACACCTTC.

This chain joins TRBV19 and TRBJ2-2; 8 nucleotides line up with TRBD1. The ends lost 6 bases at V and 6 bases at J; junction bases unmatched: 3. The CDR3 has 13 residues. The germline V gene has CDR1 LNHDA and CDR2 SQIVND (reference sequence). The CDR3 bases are TGTGCCAGTAGGTGGACAGGGCCCGGGGAGCTGTTTTTT. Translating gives CASRWTGPGELFF.

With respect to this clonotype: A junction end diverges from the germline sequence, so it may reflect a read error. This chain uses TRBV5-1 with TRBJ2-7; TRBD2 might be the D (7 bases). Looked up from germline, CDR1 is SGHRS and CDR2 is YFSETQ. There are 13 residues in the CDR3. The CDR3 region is CDSSTGGPNEQYF. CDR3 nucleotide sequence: TGCGACAGCAGCACGGGGGGCCCCAACGAGCAGTACTTC.

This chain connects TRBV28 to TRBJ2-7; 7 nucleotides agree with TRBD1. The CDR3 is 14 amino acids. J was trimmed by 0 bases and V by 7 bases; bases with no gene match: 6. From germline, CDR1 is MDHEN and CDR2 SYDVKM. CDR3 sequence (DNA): TGTGCCAGCATCCCCGGGACAGTCTCCTACGAGCAGTACTTC. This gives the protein CASIPGTVSYEQYF.

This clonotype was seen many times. This CDR3 is CASSTRTVITKNIQYF. The CDR3 coding sequence is TGTGCCAGCAGCACCCGGACAGTAATCACCAAAAACATTCAGTACTTC. This chain links TRBV27 with TRBJ2-4; tentatively, D is TRBD1 (6 bases). From germline, CDR1 is MNHEY and CDR2 SMNVEV (reference sequence). CDR3 length: 16 amino acids. The V and J ends lost 6 bases and 2 bases respectively, with 17 bases between them.

This CDR3 reads CASSLRDRQYF. In DNA form, the CDR3 reads TGTGCCAGCAGTTTAAGGGACAGGCAGTACTTC. J is TRBJ2-7 and V is TRBV28; 7 bases line up with TRBD1. Germline V gene lookup returns CDR1 MDHEN and CDR2 SYDVKM. The CDR3 is made up of 11 amino acids. With V trimmed by 2 bases and J by 9 bases, 1 base remained unmatched.

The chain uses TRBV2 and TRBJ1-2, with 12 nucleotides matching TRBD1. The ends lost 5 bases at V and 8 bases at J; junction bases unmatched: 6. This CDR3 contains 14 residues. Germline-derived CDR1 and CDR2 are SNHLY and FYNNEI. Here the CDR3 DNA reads TGTGCCAGCAGTTGGGACAGGGGGCCCGAGGGCTACACCTTC. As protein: CASSWDRGPEGYTF.

CDR3 protein: CASSLEQETQYF. CDR3 DNA: TGCGCCAGCAGCTTGGAGCAAGAGACCCAGTACTTC. This sequence joins TRBV5-1 and TRBJ2-5; no reliable D call. Between the trimmed V and J ends, which lost 0 bases and 2 bases, there was a span of 2 bases. The CDR3 is made up of 12 amino acids. CDR1 and CDR2 from the germline V gene are SGHRS and YFSETQ.

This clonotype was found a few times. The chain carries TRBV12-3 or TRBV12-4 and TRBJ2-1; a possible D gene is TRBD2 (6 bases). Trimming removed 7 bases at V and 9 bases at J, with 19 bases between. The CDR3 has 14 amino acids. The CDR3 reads CASNPGTPRGEQFF. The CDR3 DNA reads TGTGCCAGCAACCCCGGGACTCCCCGGGGTGAGCAGTTCTTC.

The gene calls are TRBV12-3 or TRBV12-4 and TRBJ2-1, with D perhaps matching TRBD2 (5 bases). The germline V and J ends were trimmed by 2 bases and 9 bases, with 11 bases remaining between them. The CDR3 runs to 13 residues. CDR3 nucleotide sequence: TGTGCCAGCAGTTTAAAGCTAGCCCCTGAGCAGTTCTTC. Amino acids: CASSLKLAPEQFF.

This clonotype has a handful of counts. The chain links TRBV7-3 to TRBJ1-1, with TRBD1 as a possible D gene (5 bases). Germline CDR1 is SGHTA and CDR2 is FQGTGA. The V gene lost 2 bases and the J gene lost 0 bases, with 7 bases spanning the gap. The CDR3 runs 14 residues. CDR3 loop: CASSLGGMNTEAFF. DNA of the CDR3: TGTGCCAGCAGCTTAGGGGGGATGAACACTGAAGCTTTCTTT. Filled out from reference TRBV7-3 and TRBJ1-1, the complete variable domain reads GAGVSQTPSNKVTEKGKYVELRCDPISGHTALYWYRQSLGQGPEFLIYFQGTGAADDSGLPNDRFFAVRPEGSVSTLKIQRTERGDSAVYLCASSLGGMNTEAFFGQGTRLTVV.

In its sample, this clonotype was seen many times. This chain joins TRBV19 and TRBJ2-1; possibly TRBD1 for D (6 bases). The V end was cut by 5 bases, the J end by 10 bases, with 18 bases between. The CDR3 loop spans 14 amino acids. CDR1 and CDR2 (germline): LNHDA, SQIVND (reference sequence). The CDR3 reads CASSFLGALPEQFF. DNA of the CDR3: TGTGCCAGTAGTTTCCTGGGGGCCCTTCCCGAGCAGTTCTTC.

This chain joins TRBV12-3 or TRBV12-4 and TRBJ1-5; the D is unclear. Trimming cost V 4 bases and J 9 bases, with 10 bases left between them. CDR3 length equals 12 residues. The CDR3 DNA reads TGTGCCAGCAGTTCCTCCCCGGGGCCCCAGCATTTT. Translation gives CASSSSPGPQHF.

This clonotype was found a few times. The CDR3 reads CASSYSMSGGGEAFF. The CDR3 nucleotides are TGTGCCAGCAGTTACTCTATGTCCGGTGGAGGTGAAGCTTTCTTT. V gene TRBV6-2 or TRBV6-3 combines with J gene TRBJ1-1; D uncertain. CDR3 length: 15 amino acids. V lost 0 bases and J lost 7, with 15 bases in between. Germline V gene data show CDR1 as MNHEY and CDR2 as SVGEGT.

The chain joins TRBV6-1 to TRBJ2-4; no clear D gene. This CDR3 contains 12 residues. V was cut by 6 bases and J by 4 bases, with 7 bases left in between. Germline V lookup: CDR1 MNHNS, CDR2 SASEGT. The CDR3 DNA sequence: TGTGCCAGCAGGAGTAGGAAAAACATTCAGTACTTC. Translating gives CASRSRKNIQYF.

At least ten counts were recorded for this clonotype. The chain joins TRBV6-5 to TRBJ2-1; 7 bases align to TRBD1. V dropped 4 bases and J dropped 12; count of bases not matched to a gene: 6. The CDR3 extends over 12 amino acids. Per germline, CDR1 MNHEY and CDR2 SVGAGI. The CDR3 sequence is CASSSPTGPQFF. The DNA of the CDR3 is TGTGCCAGCAGTTCGCCGACAGGGCCGCAGTTCTTC.

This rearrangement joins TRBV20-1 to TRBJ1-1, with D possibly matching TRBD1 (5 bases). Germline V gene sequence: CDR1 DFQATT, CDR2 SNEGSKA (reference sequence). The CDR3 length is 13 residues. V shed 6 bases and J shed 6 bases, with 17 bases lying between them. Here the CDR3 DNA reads TGCAGTGCGGTGGCAGGGTGGTTCCCTGAAGCTTTCTTT. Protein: CSAVAGWFPEAFF.

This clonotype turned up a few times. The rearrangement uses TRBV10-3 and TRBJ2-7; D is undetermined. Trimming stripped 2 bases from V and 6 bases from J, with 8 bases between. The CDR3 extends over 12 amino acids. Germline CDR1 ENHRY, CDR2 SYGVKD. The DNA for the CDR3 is TGTGCCATCAGTGAGCCGACCGTCGAGCAGTACTTC. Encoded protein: CAISEPTVEQYF.

The CDR3 loop reads CASSLAGLAGVQYF. DNA of the CDR3: TGTGCCAGCAGCTTAGCGGGACTAGCGGGAGTTCAGTACTTC. The chain carries TRBV7-2 and TRBJ2-7, with 14 bases that match TRBD2. With 0 bases clipped from V and 10 bases from J, the junction kept 2 bases outside the gene matches. The CDR3 is 14 amino acids. Germline CDR1 and CDR2: SGHTA and FQGNSA.